This TCR beta chain was profiled in a study of identical twins. TCRdb passed the 5' RACE reads through MiXCR, listing each CDR3 protein once. The sample lists 200,000 to 250,000 distinct CDR3 sequences, about an eighth occurring once. The CDR3 extends over 16 amino acids. The V and J ends lost 3 bases and 0 bases, in that order; junction bases with no gene match: 5. Germline CDR1 LGHNA, CDR2 YSLEER. This clonotype appeared a few times. These records were also assigned to another study, of yellow fever vaccine responses in identical twins.

This receptor was obtained from a young woman in good health. The rearrangement links TRBV4-3 to TRBJ2-1, with 7 bases fitting TRBD1. Sequenced input: memory (CD45RO+) T cells sorted from blood. CDR3 amino acids: CASSHGQAISYNEQFF. The CDR3 DNA reads TGCGCCAGCAGCCACGGACAGGCGATCTCCTACAATGAGCAGTTCTTC.